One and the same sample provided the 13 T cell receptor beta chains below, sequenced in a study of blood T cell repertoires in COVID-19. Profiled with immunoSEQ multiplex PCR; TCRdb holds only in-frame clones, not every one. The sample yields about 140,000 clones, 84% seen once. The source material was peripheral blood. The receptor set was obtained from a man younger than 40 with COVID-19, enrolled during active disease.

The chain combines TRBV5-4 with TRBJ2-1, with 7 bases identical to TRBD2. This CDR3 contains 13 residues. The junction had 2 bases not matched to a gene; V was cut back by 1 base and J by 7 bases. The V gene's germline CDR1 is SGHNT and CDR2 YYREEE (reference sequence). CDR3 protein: CASSLSGGNEQFF. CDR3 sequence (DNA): TGTGCCAGCAGCTTGTCCGGGGGGAATGAGCAGTTCTTC.

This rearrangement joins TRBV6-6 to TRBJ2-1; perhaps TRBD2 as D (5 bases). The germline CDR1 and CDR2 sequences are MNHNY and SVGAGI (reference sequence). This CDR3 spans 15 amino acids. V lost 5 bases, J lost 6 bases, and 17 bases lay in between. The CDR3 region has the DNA TGTGCCAGCAGTCCCCTCTTGAGGGAGCGCAATGAGCAGTTCTTC. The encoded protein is CASSPLLRERNEQFF.

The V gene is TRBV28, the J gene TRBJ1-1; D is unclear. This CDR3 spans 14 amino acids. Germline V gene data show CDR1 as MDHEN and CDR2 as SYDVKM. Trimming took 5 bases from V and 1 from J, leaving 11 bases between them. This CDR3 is CASSLVLWNTEAFF. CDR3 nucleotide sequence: TGTGCCAGCAGTCTTGTTCTGTGGAACACTGAAGCTTTCTTT.

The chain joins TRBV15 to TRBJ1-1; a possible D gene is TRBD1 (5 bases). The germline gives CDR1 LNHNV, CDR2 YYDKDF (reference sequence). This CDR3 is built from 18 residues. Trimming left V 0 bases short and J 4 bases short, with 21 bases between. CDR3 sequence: CATSRDWGEGSGSTEAFF. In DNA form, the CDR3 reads TGTGCCACCAGCAGAGATTGGGGGGAAGGGAGTGGTAGCACTGAAGCTTTCTTT.

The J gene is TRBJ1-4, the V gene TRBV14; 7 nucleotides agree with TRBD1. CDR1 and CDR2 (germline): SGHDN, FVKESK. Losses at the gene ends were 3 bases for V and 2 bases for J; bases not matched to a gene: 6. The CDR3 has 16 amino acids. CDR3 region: CASSHRQGTTNEKLFF. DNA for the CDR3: TGTGCCAGCAGCCACAGACAGGGCACTACTAATGAAAAACTGTTTTTT.

DNA of the CDR3: TGTGCCAGCAGTGCCCAATGGGGGGGGCAAGCCGGGGAGCTGTTTTTT. Translating it yields CASSAQWGGQAGELFF. This rearrangement joins TRBV6-4 to TRBJ2-2, with D possibly TRBD2 on 7 matching bases. The CDR3 is 16 amino acids. Germline CDR1 is MRHNA and CDR2 is SNTAGT. The V end lost 4 bases, the J end lost 6 bases, and 18 bases lay between the germline ends.

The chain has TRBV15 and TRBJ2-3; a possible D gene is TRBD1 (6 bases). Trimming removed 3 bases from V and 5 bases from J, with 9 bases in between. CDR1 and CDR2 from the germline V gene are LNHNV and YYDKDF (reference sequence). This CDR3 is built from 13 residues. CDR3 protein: CATSRGAKDTQYF. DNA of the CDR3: TGTGCCACCAGCAGGGGGGCTAAAGATACGCAGTATTTT.

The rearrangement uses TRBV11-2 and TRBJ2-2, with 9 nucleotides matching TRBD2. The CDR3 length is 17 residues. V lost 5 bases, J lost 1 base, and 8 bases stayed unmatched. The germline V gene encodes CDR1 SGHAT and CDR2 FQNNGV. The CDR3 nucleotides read TGTGCCAGCAGCCCCGTAGCGGGAGTGGGGAACACCGGGGAGCTGTTTTTT. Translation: CASSPVAGVGNTGELFF.

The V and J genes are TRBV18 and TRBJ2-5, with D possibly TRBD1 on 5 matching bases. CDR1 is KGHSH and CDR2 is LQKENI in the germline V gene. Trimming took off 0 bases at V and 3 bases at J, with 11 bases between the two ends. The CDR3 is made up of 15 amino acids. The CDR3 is CASSPPGPREETQYF. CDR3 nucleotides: TGTGCCAGCTCACCACCGGGGCCCAGGGAAGAGACCCAGTACTTC.

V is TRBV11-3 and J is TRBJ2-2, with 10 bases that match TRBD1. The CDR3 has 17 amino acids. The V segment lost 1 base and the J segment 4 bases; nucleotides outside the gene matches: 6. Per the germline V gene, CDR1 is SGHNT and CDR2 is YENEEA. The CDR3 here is CASSLVPGTGATGELFF. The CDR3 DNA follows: TGTGCCAGCAGCTTAGTCCCCGGGACAGGGGCCACCGGGGAGCTGTTTTTT.

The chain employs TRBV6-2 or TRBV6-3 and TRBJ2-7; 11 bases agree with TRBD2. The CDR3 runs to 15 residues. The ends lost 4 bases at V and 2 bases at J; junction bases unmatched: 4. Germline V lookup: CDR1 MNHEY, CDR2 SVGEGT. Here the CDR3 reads CASSSTSGAAYEQYF. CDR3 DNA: TGTGCCAGCAGTTCGACTAGCGGGGCCGCCTACGAGCAGTACTTC.

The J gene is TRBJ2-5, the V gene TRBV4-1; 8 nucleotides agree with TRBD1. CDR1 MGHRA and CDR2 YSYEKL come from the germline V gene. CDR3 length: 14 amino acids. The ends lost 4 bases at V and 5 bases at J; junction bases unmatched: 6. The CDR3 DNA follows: TGCGCCAGCAGCCCGACAGGGGCGGGGGAGACCCAGTACTTC. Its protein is CASSPTGAGETQYF.

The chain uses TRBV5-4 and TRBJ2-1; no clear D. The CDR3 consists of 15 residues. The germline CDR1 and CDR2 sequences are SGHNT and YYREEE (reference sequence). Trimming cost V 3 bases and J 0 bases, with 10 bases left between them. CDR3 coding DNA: TGTGCCAGCAGCTCACATTACCCCTCCTACAATGAGCAGTTCTTC. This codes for CASSSHYPSYNEQFF.